This T cell receptor (beta chain) was profiled in a study of T cell repertoires in cytomegalovirus infection. As for the study in general: A matching HLA type, together with CMV infection, was signaled by public TCR beta signatures. Study observations and caveats: What dominated the ex vivo response were HLA-C-restricted CMV-specific TCR beta clonotypes. Carriage of CMV together with the relevant HLA was identifiable through cumulative public TCR beta family frequency.

Deletions cut 4 bases from V and 2 bases from J, with 19 bases between. CDR1 SGHRS and CDR2 YFSETQ come from the germline V gene. The CDR3 sequence is 17 residues long. There are a few counts of this clonotype. Its cognate antigen is unknown. TCRdb itself ran the reads through MiXCR, one entry per CDR3 protein. The sample yields a few hundred thousand distinct CDR3 sequences, around 15% seen once. The origin of this receptor is a human donor in good health (CMV status not recorded). Some clones in this sample may be carry-over from other donors' samples. Sequencing was carried out using PBMCs. The chain is built from TRBV5-1 and TRBJ2-1, with D perhaps TRBD2 (6 bases). CDR3 DNA sequence: TGCGCCAGCAGCCCCTTGCCGGCGGGGAACACCTACAATGAGCAGTTCTTC. Protein: CASSPLPAGNTYNEQFF.